Below are 8 T cell receptor beta chains sequenced from a single sample in a study of glioma-infiltrating T cells after dendritic cell vaccination. Time point: after dendritic cell vaccination, including at tumor progression/relapse. Assay used: immunoSEQ multiplex PCR; TCRdb lists only in-frame clones, some missing. The sample carries just under 100,000 clones, less than 90% recorded once. Specimen: blood, collected after dendritic cell vaccination. Receptor source: a human donor with glioblastoma.

The chain joins TRBV5-1 to TRBJ1-4, with 9 bases aligning to TRBD1. The CDR3 runs to 16 residues. Germline values: CDR1 SGHRS, CDR2 YFSETQ. J gave up 8 bases and V 2 bases, and 10 bases lay outside the gene matches. The CDR3 sequence is CASSFLTGTGTEKLFF. The CDR3 DNA reads as TGCGCCAGCAGCTTTTTGACCGGGACAGGGACCGAAAAACTGTTTTTT.

The chain is built from TRBV5-6 and TRBJ1-1, with D possibly TRBD1 on 6 matching bases. Germline V gives CDR1 SGHDT, CDR2 YYEEEE. V was clipped by 3 bases and J by 10 bases, with 22 bases between them. The CDR3 is 15 amino acids. CDR3 coding DNA: TGTGCCAGCAGCTCGCAGGGGAGGGAAGGTCGACGAGCTTTCTTT. It specifies CASSSQGREGRRAFF.

The rearrangement uses TRBV5-4 and TRBJ2-2; D gene unclear. The V and J ends lost 4 bases and 2 bases respectively, with 9 bases between them. The germline CDR1 and CDR2 sequences are SGHNT and YYREEE (reference sequence). This CDR3 is 14 amino acids long. DNA for the CDR3: TGTGCCAGCAGCCGCCAGGATAACACCGGGGAGCTGTTTTTT. This codes for CASSRQDNTGELFF.

CDR3 residues: CASRSHDLATGYGDIQYF. DNA for the CDR3: TGTGCCAGCAGATCCCATGACTTAGCCACGGGGTACGGGGACATTCAGTACTTC. This sequence joins TRBV7-9 and TRBJ2-4, with a weak D call TRBD2 (5 bases). The germline V gene encodes CDR1 SEHNR and CDR2 FQNEAQ (reference sequence). V dropped 6 bases and J dropped 8 bases, with 29 bases sitting between them. The CDR3 has 18 residues.

V and J are TRBV30 and TRBJ2-2; D ambiguous. Trimming removed 4 bases from V and 4 bases from J, with 13 bases in between. The germline gives CDR1 GTSNPN, CDR2 SVGIG (reference sequence). This CDR3 spans 14 amino acids. CDR3: CAWTPDTLTGELFF. CDR3 DNA: TGTGCCTGGACTCCTGACACCCTCACCGGGGAGCTGTTTTTT.

This clone has ten or more counts. This rearrangement joins TRBV7-2 to TRBJ2-5, with D possibly TRBD2 on 6 matching bases. Germline CDR1 is SGHTA and CDR2 is FQGNSA. The CDR3 is 12 residues long. V was cut by 1 base and J by 12 bases, with 12 bases left in between. The CDR3 DNA follows: TGTGCCAGCAGCTTAGGGACTACACATAAGTACTTC. Translating it yields CASSLGTTHKYF. The whole variable domain, remainder taken from reference TRBV7-2 and TRBJ2-5, is GAGVSQSPSNKVTEKGKDVELRCDPISGHTALYWYRQSLGQGLEFLIYFQGNSAPDKSGLPSDRFSAERTGGSVSTLTIQRTQQEDSAVYLCASSLGTTHKYFGPGTRLLVL.

This rearrangement joins TRBV5-6 to TRBJ1-5; 10 bases map to TRBD1. The J segment lost 0 bases and the V segment lost 4 bases, leaving 13 bases of the junction unmatched. This CDR3 spans 19 amino acids. Germline V gives CDR1 SGHDT, CDR2 YYEEEE. The CDR3 loop reads CASSRRISGTGDSNQPQHF. The CDR3 DNA is TGTGCCAGCAGCCGTCGCATCTCCGGGACAGGGGATAGCAATCAGCCCCAGCATTTT.

The chain couples TRBV4-2 to TRBJ1-2; 8 bases match TRBD1. The CDR3 has 17 amino acids. Germline V gives CDR1 LGHNA, CDR2 YNFKEQ. V lost 2 bases and J lost 0; bases outside the gene matches: 8. The CDR3 sequence: CASSQLWDRHSNYGYTF. CDR3 nucleotides: TGTGCCAGCAGCCAACTATGGGACAGGCACTCTAACTATGGCTACACCTTC.